This T cell receptor (beta chain) was documented in a study of T-cell memory formation after mild COVID-19. This CDR3 comprises 13 residues. The germline gives CDR1 SQVTM, CDR2 ANQGSEA. V was pared by 6 bases and J by 2 bases, with 14 bases between. TCRdb independently ran MiXCR on the 5' RACE reads; one entry per CDR3 protein. The repertoire includes 190,000 or so distinct CDR3 sequences, about 20% of them detected once, and more than 20% sits in the top ten. This clonotype was counted only a few times. The TCR comes from an adult woman who had mild COVID-19 (a few samples of this study predate the infection). Cell type and time point are not known. What was sequenced was PBMCs or a T cell subset sorted from them (not recorded which). The V call is TRBV29-1, the J call TRBJ2-7; D possibly corresponds to TRBD2 (5 bases). In DNA, the CDR3 is TGCAGCGTGTCGCCGGCCGGGACCTACGAGCAGTACTTC. The encoded protein is CSVSPAGTYEQYF.